This TCR beta chain was captured by sequencing in a study of CD8+ T cells in alopecia areata. About the study: The investigators scored severity in treated patients by the percentage of affected scalp area. The study, taken as a whole, reports: Among the 100 top clones, expanded CD8+ clones, like scalp clonality, were significantly decreased by tofacitinib.

Indicated treatment: oral pan-JAK inhibitor, 5-10 mg twice daily. A remark on this clone: Its antigen is as yet unknown.

Reverse transcription of extracted RNA yielded cDNA, which provided the sequencing template. Sequencing was performed with immunoSEQ multiplex PCR; in TCRdb, only in-frame clones are kept and a portion is missing. Here the sample spans 35,000 to 45,000 clones, 92% being singletons. This CDR3 is 16 amino acids long. The receptor comes from a human donor with alopecia areata. The genes are TRBV21-1 and TRBJ2-3. TRBV21-1 is deemed a pseudogene. The source material was CD8+ T cells sorted from blood, sampled at week 24, from a patient treated with tofacitinib. As DNA, the CDR3 is TGTGCCAGCAGCAAAGAGGAAGGGGGGAGCACAGATACGCAGTATTTT. Protein sequence: CASSKEEGGSTDTQYF.